The 10 T cell receptor beta chains presented below share a single source sample, sequenced in a study of cytomegalovirus exposure and HLA in healthy donors. The PCR had 60 Vbeta and 13 Jbeta primers. The assay was immunoSEQ multiplex PCR, and TCRdb's table has in-frame clones only and misses some. The sample records roughly 220,000 clones, 55% to 75% being singletons. The sample taken for sequencing was PBMCs. These receptor sequences come from a man between 40 and 49 years old in good health and CMV-seropositive.

CDR3 in amino acids: CASSFSGDPSTYNSPLHF. As DNA, the CDR3 is TGCGCCAGCAGCTTTTCAGGGGACCCCAGTACCTATAATTCACCCCTCCACTTT. The chain links TRBV4-1 to TRBJ1-6; possible D gene TRBD1, 6 bases. The CDR3 loop spans 18 amino acids. Germline V CDR1 and CDR2: MGHRA, YSYEKL. V was pared by 5 bases and J by 2 bases, with 19 bases between.

The gene calls are TRBV6-6 and TRBJ1-3; a possible D gene is TRBD1 (6 bases). In germline, CDR1 is MNHNY, CDR2 SVGAGI (reference sequence). V was trimmed by 1 base and J by 0 bases, leaving 10 bases between them. The CDR3 has 16 residues. This CDR3 reads CASSYWTELSGNTIYF. The CDR3 nucleotides read TGTGCCAGCAGTTACTGGACAGAACTCTCTGGAAACACCATATATTTT.

This clone was recorded only once. The chain uses TRBV14 and TRBJ1-6; 8 bases match TRBD1. CDR1 and CDR2 (germline): SGHDN, FVKESK. With 1 base clipped from V and 7 bases from J, the junction kept 6 bases outside the gene matches. CDR3 length equals 16 residues. The CDR3 bases are TGTGCCAGCAGCCAAGCGGACAGGGCGAGAAATTCACCCCTCCACTTT. It encodes CASSQADRARNSPLHF. Complete variable domain (other parts from reference TRBV14 and TRBJ1-6): EAGVTQFPSHSVIEKGQTVTLRCDPISGHDNLYWYRRVMGKEIKFLLHFVKESKQDESGMPNNRFLAERTGGTYSTLKVQPAELEDSGVYFCASSQADRARNSPLHFGNGTRLTVT.

This chain links TRBV9 with TRBJ1-2, with D possibly TRBD1 on 5 matching bases. V lost 6 bases to trimming and J lost 4 bases, with 16 bases between them. Germline lookup yields CDR1 SGDLS and CDR2 YYNGEE. The CDR3 runs 14 residues. The DNA for the CDR3 is TGTGCCAGCACCGTCGGCGGGGGGACCTATGGCTACACCTTC. Protein product: CASTVGGGTYGYTF.

The chain couples TRBV18 to TRBJ2-3; 8 bases fit TRBD1. This CDR3 comprises 14 residues. Germline loops: CDR1 KGHSH, CDR2 LQKENI. V shed 6 bases, J shed 6 bases, and the junction held 8 bases outside the gene matches. For the CDR3, the DNA is TGTGCCAGCTCTCTCGTCACAGGGGGTGATACGCAGTATTTT. Translating gives CASSLVTGGDTQYF.

There are a few counts of this clone. The V and J genes are TRBV4-1 and TRBJ1-2; D perhaps matches TRBD1 (5 bases). This CDR3 is 15 amino acids long. V lost 1 base to trimming and J lost 5 bases, with 14 bases between them. Germline V lookup: CDR1 MGHRA, CDR2 YSYEKL. The chain's CDR3 is CASSQGGAGPYGYTF. CDR3 bases: TGCGCCAGCAGCCAAGGAGGCGCAGGGCCTTATGGCTACACCTTC.

The genes are TRBV6-1 and TRBJ2-1, with TRBD1 matching over 10 bases. V shed 5 bases and J 8 bases; nucleotides not matched to a gene: 9. This CDR3 region has 15 residues. CDR1 MNHNS and CDR2 SASEGT come from the germline V gene. The DNA for the CDR3 is TGTGCCAGCAGTAGGCGGGGACAGGGGACCGATGAGCAGTTCTTC. It yields the protein CASSRRGQGTDEQFF.

This chain links TRBV10-1 with TRBJ1-3, with D uncertain. The CDR3 extends over 15 amino acids. Germline values: CDR1 WNHNN, CDR2 SYGVQD (reference sequence). V was pared by 10 bases and J by 0 bases, with 16 bases between. For the CDR3, the DNA is TGCGCCACCTACCGGCGGCGAGGCTCTGGAAACACCATATATTTT. Translated: CATYRRRGSGNTIYF.

A few counts support this clone. The rearrangement links TRBV29-1 to TRBJ2-7, with 12 bases identical to TRBD2. The CDR3 has 16 amino acids. V trimming: 5 bases; J trimming: 0 bases; junction bases outside the gene matches: 8. CDR1 SQVTM and CDR2 ANQGSEA come from the germline V gene. The DNA of the CDR3 is TGCAGCGTTAACCTAGCGGGGGGGGGCCTCTCCTACGAGCAGTACTTC. Its translation: CSVNLAGGGLSYEQYF.

V and J are TRBV28 and TRBJ1-2; 8 bases agree with TRBD1. The CDR3 is made up of 14 amino acids. Germline lookup yields CDR1 MDHEN and CDR2 SYDVKM. V gave up 1 base and J gave up 7 bases; unmatched junction bases: 5. The chain's CDR3 is CASSLFGTGLGYTF. In DNA, the CDR3 is TGTGCCAGCAGTTTATTTGGGACAGGTCTTGGCTACACCTTC.